One sample yielded the 32 T cell receptor beta chains listed below, sequenced in a study of OX40 agonist ivuxolimab in advanced cancers. TCRdb's copy holds only in-frame clones and misses some; the assay was immunoSEQ multiplex PCR. The sample shows over 40,000 clones, approximately 86% of them seen only once. The input for sequencing was CD4+ or CD8+ T cells sorted from blood, taken in a trial of the OX40 agonist ivuxolimab. Source of these receptors: an adult with an advanced solid tumor such as melanoma, head and neck, liver or kidney cancer.

This clone was seen only once. The chain links TRBV15 to TRBJ2-2, with D perhaps assigned TRBD1 or TRBD2 (9 bases each). CDR1 is LNHNV, CDR2 YYDKDF, per germline (reference sequence). The length of the CDR3 is 20 residues. Trimming removed 5 bases from V and 3 bases from J, with 28 bases in between. The DNA of the CDR3 is TGTGCCACCAGCGGCGGGGGGGACAGGGTTTTTCCACGGGACACCGGGGAGCTGTTTTTT. Translation gives CATSGGGDRVFPRDTGELFF.

This sequence joins TRBV29-1 and TRBJ1-2; D gene unclear. Trimming cost V 4 bases and J 4 bases, with 13 bases left between them. The germline CDR1 and CDR2 sequences are SQVTM and ANQGSEA. This CDR3 spans 13 amino acids. CDR3 sequence: CSVGSQEGYGYTF. The DNA for the CDR3 is TGCAGCGTTGGGTCCCAGGAGGGCTATGGCTACACCTTC.

The chain is built from TRBV11-2 and TRBJ2-2; D could derive from TRBD1 or TRBD2 (6 bases each). Trimming took off 5 bases at V and 7 bases at J, with 20 bases between the two ends. Germline V gene data show CDR1 as SGHAT and CDR2 as FQNNGV. The CDR3 loop spans 16 amino acids. CDR3 residues: CASSPAQGGGDGELFF. The DNA of the CDR3 is TGTGCCAGCAGCCCAGCACAGGGAGGAGGCGACGGGGAGCTGTTTTTT.

The chain links TRBV6-5 to TRBJ1-1; no definite D call. Trimming shortened V by 6 bases and J by 5 bases, and 10 bases separated the two germline ends. Germline V gene sequence: CDR1 MNHEY, CDR2 SVGAGI. The CDR3 sequence is 12 residues long. The CDR3 spells CASRTVGTEAFF. The CDR3, as DNA: TGTGCCAGCAGGACTGTGGGGACTGAAGCTTTCTTT.

The rearrangement uses TRBV5-1 and TRBJ2-3; 7 nucleotides agree with TRBD2. Trimming at V came to 2 bases and at J to 1 base, leaving 4 bases not matched to a gene. Germline loops: CDR1 SGHRS, CDR2 YFSETQ. CDR3 length: 15 residues. Here the CDR3 DNA reads TGCGCCAGCAGCTTACGGGGGGACCGCACAGATACGCAGTATTTT. This encodes CASSLRGDRTDTQYF.

The V gene is TRBV7-9, the J gene TRBJ1-3, with D perhaps matching TRBD1 (5 bases). CDR3 length: 14 amino acids. Germline V gives CDR1 SEHNR, CDR2 FQNEAQ (reference sequence). The V end lost 0 bases, the J end lost 3 bases, and 6 bases lay between the germline ends. In DNA form, the CDR3 reads TGTGCCAGCAGCTTAGCAGGGGATGGAAACACCATATATTTT. Translating it yields CASSLAGDGNTIYF.

The chain employs TRBV29-1 and TRBJ1-1, with D maybe TRBD1 (6 bases). CDR1 is SQVTM and CDR2 is ANQGSEA in the germline V gene. Trimming took off 4 bases at V and 5 bases at J, with 11 bases between the two ends. CDR3 length: 12 amino acids. CDR3 sequence: CSVVGGETEAFF. CDR3 nucleotides: TGCAGCGTTGTAGGGGGGGAGACTGAAGCTTTCTTT.

The chain combines TRBV7-2 with TRBJ1-1, with D maybe TRBD1 (6 bases). The V end was cut by 6 bases, the J end by 5 bases, with 13 bases between. The CDR3 runs 13 residues. Germline V gene lookup returns CDR1 SGHTA and CDR2 FQGNSA. The CDR3 region is CASRLGGATEAFF. The CDR3 coding sequence is TGTGCCAGCAGACTGGGGGGGGCGACTGAAGCTTTCTTT.

The chain joins TRBV5-5 to TRBJ2-7; 15 bases align to TRBD2. The CDR3 has 15 residues. Germline CDR1 reads SGHKS; CDR2 reads YYEKEE (reference sequence). With 4 bases clipped from V and 7 bases from J, the junction kept 6 bases outside the gene matches. This CDR3 is CASSTSGTSGREQYF. CDR3 coding DNA: TGTGCCAGCAGCACCTCCGGGACTAGCGGGAGGGAGCAGTACTTC.

The CDR3 loop is CASVTVNTEAFF. The CDR3 nucleotides read TGTGCCTCTGTGACAGTGAACACTGAAGCTTTCTTT. The chain has TRBV30 and TRBJ1-1, with D possibly TRBD1 on 5 matching bases. Trimming took 7 bases from V and 0 from J, leaving 9 bases between them. CDR1 is GTSNPN and CDR2 is SVGIG in the germline V gene (reference sequence). The CDR3 totals 12 residues.

This chain links TRBV7-8 with TRBJ2-3; 12 bases line up with TRBD2. The V gene's germline CDR1 is SGHVS and CDR2 FQNEAQ. This CDR3 is 15 amino acids long. The J segment lost 7 bases and the V segment lost 2 bases, leaving 4 bases of the junction unmatched. CDR3 loop: CASSLSSGGANTQYF. The CDR3 coding sequence is TGTGCCAGCAGCTTATCTAGCGGGGGGGCTAATACGCAGTATTTT.

The chain uses TRBV2 and TRBJ2-6; D is uncertain. Germline CDR1 SNHLY, CDR2 FYNNEI. CDR3 length equals 13 residues. V was cut by 6 bases and J by 4 bases, with 7 bases left in between. The DNA of the CDR3 is TGTGCCAGCAGGGTAGGGGGGGCCAACGTCCTGACTTTC. Residues: CASRVGGANVLTF.

This chain uses TRBV18 with TRBJ2-3; D remains unclear. This CDR3 is 13 amino acids long. V was shortened by 1 base and J by 3 bases, with 5 bases between the two germline ends. Germline assignment: CDR1 KGHSH and CDR2 LQKENI. The chain's CDR3 is CASSPLQTDTQYF. CDR3 nucleotides: TGTGCCAGCTCACCACTGCAGACAGATACGCAGTATTTT.

The table lists this clone with a few counts. This chain connects TRBV5-1 to TRBJ2-6; D unresolved. From germline, CDR1 is SGHRS and CDR2 YFSETQ. This CDR3 contains 18 residues. The germline V and J ends were trimmed by 2 bases and 10 bases, with 25 bases remaining between them. The CDR3 nucleotides read TGCGCCAGCAGCTTTGTTTCTCCACCGCAGACCGGCTGGAACGTCCTGACTTTC. Its translation is CASSFVSPPQTGWNVLTF.

V and J are TRBV30 and TRBJ2-2; D gene ambiguous. Germline-derived CDR1 and CDR2 are GTSNPN and SVGIG (reference sequence). This CDR3 contains 13 residues. V was cut by 0 bases and J by 2 bases, with 4 bases left in between. The DNA of the CDR3 is TGTGCCTGGAGTGTTTTCAACACCGGGGAGCTGTTTTTT. It yields the protein CAWSVFNTGELFF.

The J gene is TRBJ1-1, the V gene TRBV5-1, with unresolved D. V lost 0 bases, J lost 3 bases, and 6 bases lay in between. Germline V gene data show CDR1 as SGHRS and CDR2 as YFSETQ. The CDR3 has 13 amino acids. The CDR3 region is CASSLGVDTEAFF. In nucleotides, the CDR3 is TGCGCCAGCAGCTTGGGAGTTGACACTGAAGCTTTCTTT.

Concerning this clone: Other DNA variants within this sample encode the same CDR3. The chain uses TRBV18 and TRBJ1-2; tentative D call: TRBD1 (6 bases). The V gene lost 6 bases and the J gene lost 6 bases, with 8 bases spanning the gap. Germline assignment: CDR1 KGHSH and CDR2 LQKENI. This CDR3 is built from 11 residues. CDR3 sequence (DNA): TGTGCCAGCTCCCCAGGGGATGGCTACACCTTC. Translation gives CASSPGDGYTF.

Here the CDR3 reads CASSPPLGEKFEAFF. The CDR3 bases are TGTGCCAGCTCACCACCGCTCGGGGAGAAGTTTGAAGCTTTCTTT. The V gene is TRBV18, the J gene TRBJ1-1; D is undetermined. Germline CDR1 and CDR2: KGHSH and LQKENI. Deletions cut 0 bases from V and 7 bases from J, with 15 bases between. The CDR3 is made up of 15 amino acids.

The chain combines TRBV7-2 with TRBJ2-7, with 8 bases identical to TRBD2. Losses at the gene ends were 5 bases for V and 1 base for J; bases not matched to a gene: 7. From germline, CDR1 is SGHTA and CDR2 FQGNSA. The length of the CDR3 is 15 residues. CDR3 sequence reads: CASSRGTSNSYEQYF. The CDR3 region has the DNA TGTGCCAGCAGCCGCGGGACTAGTAATTCCTACGAGCAGTACTTC.

This chain joins TRBV27 and TRBJ1-6, with D hard to call. Trimming pared 6 bases from V and 0 bases from J, leaving 9 bases between. The length of the CDR3 is 15 residues. Germline CDR1 and CDR2: MNHEY and SMNVEV (reference sequence). The CDR3 sequence: CASSSPSSYNSPLHF. CDR3 DNA sequence: TGTGCCAGCAGCTCTCCAAGCTCCTATAATTCACCCCTCCACTTT.

V usage is TRBV25-1 and J usage is TRBJ2-1; D call uncertain. Germline assignment: CDR1 MGHDK and CDR2 SYGVNS. Trimming took 1 base from V and 6 from J, leaving 7 bases between them. The length of the CDR3 is 13 residues. CDR3 sequence reads: CASSEFNGNEQFF. The DNA of the CDR3 is TGTGCCAGCAGTGAATTTAATGGCAATGAGCAGTTCTTC.

The rearrangement joins TRBV10-3 to TRBJ2-2, with 7 bases lining up with TRBD1. From germline, CDR1 is ENHRY and CDR2 SYGVKD. The CDR3 contains 14 residues. V lost 6 bases and J lost 5; bases outside the gene matches: 6. The CDR3 here is CAIRRGRGTGELFF. The CDR3 nucleotides read TGTGCCATCAGGAGGGGGCGCGGGACCGGGGAGCTGTTTTTT.

V is TRBV27 and J is TRBJ2-1, with D maybe TRBD2 (5 bases). Germline CDR1 is MNHEY and CDR2 is SMNVEV (reference sequence). V was shortened by 11 bases and J by 4 bases, with 15 bases between the two germline ends. This CDR3 has 13 amino acids. CDR3 coding DNA: TGTGCCGTCGGACTCCCGGGATACAATGAGCAGTTCTTC. The encoded protein is CAVGLPGYNEQFF.

The CDR3 reads CASSLPLARDYGYTF. Written as DNA, the CDR3 is TGTGCCAGTTCCTTACCCCTGGCCAGGGACTATGGCTACACCTTC. This chain connects TRBV19 to TRBJ1-2; D possibly corresponds to TRBD1 (5 bases). This CDR3 comprises 15 residues. Germline values: CDR1 LNHDA, CDR2 SQIVND (reference sequence). Trimming cost V 8 bases and J 3 bases, with 19 bases left between them.

This clone was observed a single time. The chain carries TRBV15 and TRBJ1-3; no reliable D call. The CDR3 has 15 residues. Between the trimmed V and J ends, which lost 0 bases and 0 bases, there was a span of 6 bases. Germline lookup yields CDR1 LNHNV and CDR2 YYDKDF (reference sequence). This CDR3 is CATSREGFSGNTIYF. Here the CDR3 DNA reads TGTGCCACCAGCAGAGAGGGGTTCTCTGGAAACACCATATATTTT.

In DNA, the CDR3 is TGTGCCACCAGCAGAGAGGGATCATCCTACGAGCAGTACTTC. Its protein is CATSREGSSYEQYF. The J gene is TRBJ2-7, the V gene TRBV15; D is uncertain. CDR1 is LNHNV, CDR2 YYDKDF, per germline (reference sequence). With 0 bases removed from V and 1 base from J, the gap between germline ends came to 7 bases. This CDR3 comprises 14 residues.

With regard to this clone: Other DNA sequences in the same sample also yield this CDR3. The rearrangement links TRBV2 to TRBJ1-1; D not resolved. The CDR3 runs to 13 residues. Per the germline V gene, CDR1 is SNHLY and CDR2 is FYNNEI. Trimming shortened V by 4 bases and J by 1 base, and 7 bases separated the two germline ends. The CDR3 bases are TGTGCCAGCAGTGTGACGGGGAACACTGAAGCTTTCTTT. Amino acids: CASSVTGNTEAFF.

The chain carries TRBV2 and TRBJ2-6; the D gene is possibly TRBD1 (6 bases). This CDR3 has 15 residues. CDR1 and CDR2 (germline): SNHLY, FYNNEI. V shed 5 bases and J shed 7 bases, with 15 bases lying between them. CDR3 in amino acids: CASSRTVGSANVLTF. CDR3 coding DNA: TGTGCCAGCAGTCGGACAGTTGGAAGTGCCAACGTCCTGACTTTC.

The V gene is TRBV14, the J gene TRBJ1-5, with D possibly TRBD1 on 5 matching bases. Germline CDR1 reads SGHDN; CDR2 reads FVKESK. Deletions cut 4 bases from V and 8 bases from J, with 12 bases between. The CDR3 covers 13 residues. The CDR3 DNA reads as TGTGCCAGCAGCCCTAATCAAGGGGAGCCCCAGCATTTT. Residues: CASSPNQGEPQHF.

The chain has TRBV18 and TRBJ1-2, with D possibly being TRBD1 (6 bases). From germline, CDR1 is KGHSH and CDR2 LQKENI. This CDR3 is 14 amino acids long. The V gene lost 5 bases and the J gene lost 8 bases, with 18 bases spanning the gap. The CDR3 sequence: CASSELSAGEGYTF. CDR3 DNA: TGTGCCAGCTCAGAGCTTTCGGCAGGGGAAGGCTACACCTTC.

The chain couples TRBV15 to TRBJ2-1, with 7 bases lining up with TRBD2. The CDR3 runs to 17 residues. Trimming took 0 bases from V and 2 from J; bases not matched to a gene: 7. Germline V gene sequence: CDR1 LNHNV, CDR2 YYDKDF (reference sequence). CDR3 bases: TGTGCCACCAGCAGAGATAGGGAGGGGAGGGCCTACAATGAGCAGTTCTTC. It codes for CATSRDREGRAYNEQFF.

The rearrangement uses TRBV7-2 and TRBJ2-7, with 10 bases matching TRBD2. Per germline, CDR1 SGHTA and CDR2 FQGNSA. The CDR3 loop spans 18 amino acids. V was pared by 2 bases and J by 0 bases, with 10 bases of the junction left unmatched. CDR3 bases: TGTGCCAGCAGCTTAAGGTCAAGCGGGAGGGATAGCTCCTACGAGCAGTACTTC. This codes for CASSLRSSGRDSSYEQYF. The variable domain in full, with the rest retrieved from reference TRBV7-2 and TRBJ2-7, is GAGVSQSPSNKVTEKGKDVELRCDPISGHTALYWYRQSLGQGLEFLIYFQGNSAPDKSGLPSDRFSAERTGGSVSTLTIQRTQQEDSAVYLCASSLRSSGRDSSYEQYFGPGTRLTVT.